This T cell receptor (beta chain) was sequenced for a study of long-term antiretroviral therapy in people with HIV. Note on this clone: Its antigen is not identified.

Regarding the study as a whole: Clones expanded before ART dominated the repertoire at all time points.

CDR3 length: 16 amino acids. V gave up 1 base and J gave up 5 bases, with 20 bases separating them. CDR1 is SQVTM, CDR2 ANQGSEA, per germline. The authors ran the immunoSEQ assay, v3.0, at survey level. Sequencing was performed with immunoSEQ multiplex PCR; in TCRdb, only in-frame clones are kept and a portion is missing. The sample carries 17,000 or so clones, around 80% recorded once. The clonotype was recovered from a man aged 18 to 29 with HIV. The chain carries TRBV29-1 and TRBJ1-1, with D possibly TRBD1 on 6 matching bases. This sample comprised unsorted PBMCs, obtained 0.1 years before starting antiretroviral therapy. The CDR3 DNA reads TGCAGCGTTGAAGGGAAATGGGAGGGGGGGAGGACTGAAGCTTTCTTT. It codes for CSVEGKWEGGRTEAFF.